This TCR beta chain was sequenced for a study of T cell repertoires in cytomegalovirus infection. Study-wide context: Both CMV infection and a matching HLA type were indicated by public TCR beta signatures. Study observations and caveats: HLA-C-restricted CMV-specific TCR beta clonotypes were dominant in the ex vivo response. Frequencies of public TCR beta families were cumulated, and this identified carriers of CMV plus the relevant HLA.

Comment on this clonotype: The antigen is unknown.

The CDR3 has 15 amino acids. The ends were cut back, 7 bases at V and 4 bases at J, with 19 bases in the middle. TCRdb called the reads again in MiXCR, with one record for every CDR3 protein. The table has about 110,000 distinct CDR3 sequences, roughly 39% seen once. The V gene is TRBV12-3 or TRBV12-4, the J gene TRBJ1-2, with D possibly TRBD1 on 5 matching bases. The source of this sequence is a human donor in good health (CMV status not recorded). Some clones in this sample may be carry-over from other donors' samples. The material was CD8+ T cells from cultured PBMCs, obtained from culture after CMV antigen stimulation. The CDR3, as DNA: TGTGCCAGCACTACTATCCCGGGGACGGCCTATGGCTACACCTTC. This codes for CASTTIPGTAYGYTF.